The source of this T cell receptor beta chain is a study of T cell responses to AZD1222 COVID-19 vaccine. Some clones are missing from TCRdb's copy, which holds only in-frame ones; the method was immunoSEQ multiplex PCR. The sample shows about 110,000 clones, over 75% of them seen only once. Comments on this clone: What it recognizes is unknown.

Overall study results and limits: Increased Spike-specific TCR breadth and depth were observed after two AZD1222 doses. Dominant at 160-218 and 743-854, vaccine-associated CD4 TCRs also spanned spike. It was only a handful of AZD1222 recipients who were seropositive at baseline. Repertoire collection took place solely once the T cell response had peaked.

CDR1 is LGHDT and CDR2 is YNNKEL in the germline V gene (reference sequence). The ends were cut back, 5 bases at V and 5 bases at J, with 12 bases in the middle. This CDR3 spans 13 amino acids. This TCR was recovered from an adult in good health. The sequencing here drew on peripheral blood, taken on day 0 of AZD1222 vaccination. The chain combines TRBV3-1 (or the pseudogene TRBV3-2) with TRBJ1-2, with a possible D match to TRBD1 (5 bases). The CDR3 is CASSGPWGYGYTF. CDR3 coding DNA: TGTGCCAGCAGCGGACCTTGGGGGTATGGCTACACCTTC.